This T cell receptor (beta chain) was recovered during a study of cytotoxic CD8 clonotypes in ibrutinib-treated CLL. V lost 3 bases and J 1 base, leaving 13 bases between the germline ends. Germline CDR1 reads SGHNT; CDR2 reads YYREEE (reference sequence). The CDR3 is 15 residues long. This table comes from immunoSEQ multiplex PCR, and its TCRdb copy is limited to in-frame clones, with some not included. The repertoire includes fewer than 35,000 clones, roughly 69% of them detected once, and approximately 50% sits in the top ten. The sequence came from a human donor with chronic lymphocytic leukemia. The specimen comprised PBMCs, sampled after 24 months of ibrutinib treatment. The chain carries TRBV5-4 and TRBJ2-5; D is unresolved. CDR3 DNA: TGTGCCAGCAGCTCAAGCCGGGTCGCCCAAGAGACCCAGTACTTC. Amino acid sequence: CASSSSRVAQETQYF.